This T cell receptor (beta chain) originates from a study of technical replicates of blood from a handful of donors (dated by TCRdb to about 2017). As to this clone: The antigen it binds to is not known. Base qualities are missing; no much larger clone stands one base away.

Trimming takes 0 bases from V and 6 bases from J, and the germline ends sit 6 bases apart. From the germline V gene, CDR1 is MGHRA and CDR2 is YSYEKL. The cysteine opens and the phenylalanine closes a CDR3 of 12 amino acids. The DNA shown is the 36-base CDR3, in frame from base 1. Preparation of the library involved the immunoSEQ multiplex PCR assay. As stored in TCRdb, this immuneACCESS dataset retains in-frame rearrangements with V and J assigned. A fraction of the clones does not appear; measured against another copy, unresolved V genes explain less than half of the discrepancy, and the remainder lacks a known reason. A total of tens of thousands of clones appear in this sample, approximately 90% of them only once. The top ten constitute 0.42% of the sample.

This TCR came from a human donor in good health. The sequence joins TRBV4-1 to TRBJ2-7; the D gene assignment is ambiguous. The sample taken for sequencing was T cells isolated from PBMCs. The DNA sequence follows: TGCGCCAGCAGCCAAGAACTCCTCGAGCAGTACTTC. It encodes CASSQELLEQYF.